This entry concerns a single T cell receptor beta chain. Specified treatment: over 15 received Ad26.COV2.S at low or high dose, single or two shots; several received placebo; per-sample allocation not given. Samples were taken on day 63 after the first vaccine or placebo injection. The entry originates in a study of Ad26.COV2.S vaccination and SARS-CoV-2 variants. This table comes from immunoSEQ multiplex PCR, and its TCRdb copy is limited to in-frame clones, with some not included. Of about 350,000 clones listed, 88% are singletons. The germline V gene encodes CDR1 MNHEY and CDR2 SVGEGT. The ends were cut back, 2 bases at V and 4 bases at J, with 3 bases in the middle. CDR3 size: 11 residues.

This clonotype was obtained from a person between 18 and 65 years old who received the Ad26.COV2.S COVID-19 vaccine or a placebo. The source was peripheral blood, collected in a trial of Ad26.COV2.S vaccine versus placebo. The gene calls are TRBV6-2 or TRBV6-3 and TRBJ2-7; D remains ambiguous. CDR3 amino acids: CASSYVYEQYF. The CDR3 DNA is TGTGCCAGCAGTTACGTGTACGAGCAGTACTTC.